This is a list of T cell receptor beta chains from one sample in a study of shared clonotypes between healthy human individuals. TCRdb's copy holds only in-frame clones and misses some; the assay was immunoSEQ multiplex PCR. The sample yields about 1.4 million clones, roughly 96% seen once. Sequenced input: naive CD4+ T cells sorted from blood. The source of these receptors is a man between 25 and 39 years old in good health. Both conserved end residues are trimmed from each CDR3. Each record gives: V gene, CDR3 protein.

V gene: TRBV11-2
CDR3 protein: ASSSRTVSDTQY

V gene: TRBV7-2
CDR3 protein: ASSLFVLAGGSYEQY

V gene: TRBV11-3
CDR3 protein: ASSFSQGGEQY

V gene: TRBV5-4
CDR3 protein: ASSRETGGGEQY

V gene: TRBV21-1
CDR3 protein: ASSRTTDSLNTEAF

V gene: TRBV2
CDR3 protein: ASSSQRGLPNEKLF

V gene: TRBV11-2
CDR3 protein: ASSLVSWGRVSSTDTQY

V gene: TRBV18
CDR3 protein: ASSPWTSDTDTQY

V gene: TRBV7-6
CDR3 protein: ASSSLGTSGYNEQF

V gene: TRBV4-3
CDR3 protein: ASSQGGGRVGTDTQY

V gene: TRBV6-1
CDR3 protein: ASRTQAYNEQF

V gene: TRBV4-1
CDR3 protein: ASSQDDRSYSYNEQF

V gene: TRBV10-3
CDR3 protein: AISEWDQPQH

V gene: TRBV9
CDR3 protein: ASSVGLAGVNEQF

V gene: TRBV9
CDR3 protein: ASSVAGDPSYEQY

V gene: TRBV7-6
CDR3 protein: ASSSYAGSGSRTQY

V gene: TRBV11-3
CDR3 protein: ASRGETDTQY

V gene: TRBV6-1
CDR3 protein: ASSWDSRSGNTIY

V gene: TRBV7-9
CDR3 protein: ASSSPRKGRLETQY

V gene: TRBV6-5
CDR3 protein: ASSQGDPRGEQY